The sequence of this T cell receptor beta chain was determined in a study of neurological immune-mediated disorders. This clonotype was seen ten or more times. The unsorted libraries originated from 2 million PBMCs that had been stored at -80 C. Each CDR3 protein is one row after TCRdb ran MiXCR on the 5' RACE reads. The sample includes tens of thousands of distinct CDR3 sequences, under 3% of them seen just once. V lost 8 bases to trimming and J lost 7 bases, with 9 bases between them. CDR1 is SNHLY, CDR2 FYNNEI, per germline. The CDR3 has 11 amino acids. This sequence joins TRBV2 and TRBJ2-1, with D possibly TRBD2 on 7 matching bases. The receptor was isolated from a man aged 45-65 years with multiple sclerosis. The sample comprised PBMCs. The CDR3 reads CASGGANEQFF. As DNA, the CDR3 is TGTGCCAGCGGGGGGGCAAATGAGCAGTTCTTC.